This T cell receptor beta chain was recorded in a study of blood T cell repertoires in COVID-19. Germline CDR1 and CDR2: SQVTM and ANQGSEA. The V gene end was trimmed by 6 bases and the J gene end by 0 bases; junction bases not matched to a gene: 5. This CDR3 comprises 13 residues. TCRdb's table, derived via immunoSEQ multiplex PCR, lists solely in-frame clones and lacks some. The table has approximately 210,000 clones, approximately 80% seen once. The V and J genes are TRBV29-1 and TRBJ2-7, with 7 bases lining up with TRBD1. Input material: peripheral blood. The source of this sequence is a woman at least 80 years old with COVID-19, enrolled during active disease. CDR3 sequence reads: CSVGRQGSYEQYF. CDR3 DNA sequence: TGCAGCGTCGGTCGACAGGGCTCCTACGAGCAGTACTTC.